The rows below give T cell receptor beta chains drawn from one sample of a study of PD-1 blockade in classical Hodgkin lymphoma. Generated by immunoSEQ multiplex PCR, the TCRdb table keeps only in-frame clones and is missing some. The profile covers approximately 52,000 clones, with around nine tenths appearing a single time and roughly 7.1% taken by the ten largest. This material consisted of peripheral blood mononuclear cells (PBMCs), taken before the fourth cycle of nivolumab. The source of these receptors is a human donor with classical Hodgkin lymphoma. The CDR3 runs from the conserved cysteine through the conserved F or W. Fields, in order: D gene, J gene, V gene, clone size, CDR3 DNA, CDR3 protein. The D gene is left open where the match is weak. Only part of the rows carry a size: once, few, many, or a class if the clone is expanded.

d_gene: .; j_gene: TRBJ2-5; v_gene: TRBV5-1; abundance: .; CDR3nt: TGCGCCAGCAGCTTGGAGGGGGGGCTGGAGACCCAGTACTTC; CDR3aa: CASSLEGGLETQYF
d_gene: .; j_gene: TRBJ1-1; v_gene: TRBV4-3; abundance: .; CDR3nt: TGCGCCAGCAGCCTGAGGGGGTCAGAGAACACTGAAGCTTTCTTT; CDR3aa: CASSLRGSENTEAFF
d_gene: .; j_gene: TRBJ2-5; v_gene: TRBV19; abundance: once; CDR3nt: TGTGCCAGTAGTGGGGGCCGTCAAGAGACCCAGTACTTC; CDR3aa: CASSGGRQETQYF
d_gene: .; j_gene: TRBJ1-1; v_gene: TRBV27; abundance: .; CDR3nt: TGTGCCAGCACGGGGTTTGAAGACACTGAAGCTTTCTTT; CDR3aa: CASTGFEDTEAFF
d_gene: .; j_gene: TRBJ2-1; v_gene: TRBV5-4; abundance: .; CDR3nt: TGTGCCAGCAGCTTTTCGGGGCTCAATGAGCAGTTCTTC; CDR3aa: CASSFSGLNEQFF
d_gene: .; j_gene: TRBJ1-6; v_gene: TRBV19; abundance: .; CDR3nt: TGTGCCAGTAGTATATCGAGCGGGGGAGTCAATTCACCCCTCCACTTT; CDR3aa: CASSISSGGVNSPLHF
d_gene: TRBD1; j_gene: TRBJ1-1; v_gene: TRBV9; abundance: .; CDR3nt: TGTGCCAGCAGCCCCTGGGACAGGTCCTTTGAAGCTTTCTTT; CDR3aa: CASSPWDRSFEAFF
d_gene: TRBD1; j_gene: TRBJ1-2; v_gene: TRBV5-6; abundance: .; CDR3nt: TGTGCCAGCAGCTCACCCGGGACAGGTCGTCCCTACTATGGCTACACCTTC; CDR3aa: CASSSPGTGRPYYGYTF
d_gene: .; j_gene: TRBJ1-2; v_gene: TRBV18; abundance: .; CDR3nt: TGTGCCAGCTCACCGGGGACCGCCTACCTCTATGGCTACACCTTC; CDR3aa: CASSPGTAYLYGYTF
d_gene: .; j_gene: TRBJ2-7; v_gene: TRBV28; abundance: .; CDR3nt: TGTGCCAGCAGTTTGAGCGGAGCACACTCCTACGAGCAGTACTTC; CDR3aa: CASSLSGAHSYEQYF
d_gene: TRBD2; j_gene: TRBJ2-7; v_gene: TRBV7-8; abundance: .; CDR3nt: TGTGCCAGCAGCGATCCGGGACTAGCGAACGAGCAGTACTTC; CDR3aa: CASSDPGLANEQYF
d_gene: TRBD1; j_gene: TRBJ1-3; v_gene: TRBV6-5; abundance: .; CDR3nt: TGTGCCAGCACCTCGACAGGGGCTGGAAACACCATATATTTT; CDR3aa: CASTSTGAGNTIYF
d_gene: TRBD2; j_gene: TRBJ2-3; v_gene: TRBV19; abundance: .; CDR3nt: TGTGCCAGTAGTATCGGGGCGGGAGGGCCCGGGGGCACAGATACGCAGTATTTT; CDR3aa: CASSIGAGGPGGTDTQYF
d_gene: .; j_gene: TRBJ1-3; v_gene: TRBV7-3; abundance: .; CDR3nt: TGTGCCAGCAGCTTCCAAAATGTTGGACAGCCTAGCTCTGGAAACACCATATATTTT; CDR3aa: CASSFQNVGQPSSGNTIYF
d_gene: TRBD2; j_gene: TRBJ2-2; v_gene: TRBV7-9; abundance: .; CDR3nt: TGTGCCAGCAGCCAAGCGGGACTGAACACCGGGGAGCTGTTTTTT; CDR3aa: CASSQAGLNTGELFF
d_gene: TRBD2; j_gene: TRBJ2-3; v_gene: TRBV5-1; abundance: once; CDR3nt: TGCGCCAGCAGCTTTGGGACTAGCCGGCCCACAGATACGCAGTATTTT; CDR3aa: CASSFGTSRPTDTQYF
d_gene: TRBD2; j_gene: TRBJ2-1; v_gene: TRBV9; abundance: .; CDR3nt: TGTGCCAGCAGCGTGGCGGGGGGGCCAGGCAATGAGCAGTTCTTC; CDR3aa: CASSVAGGPGNEQFF
d_gene: .; j_gene: TRBJ1-1; v_gene: TRBV6-6; abundance: .; CDR3nt: TGTGCCAGCAGTTACTCTGGGGGAAGCACTGAAGCTTTCTTT; CDR3aa: CASSYSGGSTEAFF
d_gene: .; j_gene: TRBJ2-5; v_gene: TRBV6-4; abundance: .; CDR3nt: TGTGCCATCTTATACCAAGAGACCCAGTACTTC; CDR3aa: CAILYQETQYF
d_gene: TRBD1; j_gene: TRBJ2-1; v_gene: TRBV7-7; abundance: once; CDR3nt: TGTGCTAGCAGCTTGGGACAGGGCAATGAGCAGTTCTTC; CDR3aa: CASSLGQGNEQFF
d_gene: TRBD1; j_gene: TRBJ2-5; v_gene: TRBV7-2; abundance: .; CDR3nt: TGTGCCAGCAGCTTAGCCTGGACAGGGGGATGGGAGACCCAGTACTTC; CDR3aa: CASSLAWTGGWETQYF
d_gene: .; j_gene: TRBJ2-7; v_gene: TRBV16; abundance: .; CDR3nt: TGTGCCAGTAGCCGGGGAGCCTCCTACGAGCAGTACTTC; CDR3aa: CASSRGASYEQYF
d_gene: .; j_gene: TRBJ1-6; v_gene: TRBV5-1; abundance: .; CDR3nt: TGCGCCAGCAGCTTTCGGGATCGGGCACCCCTCCACTTT; CDR3aa: CASSFRDRAPLHF
d_gene: TRBD2; j_gene: TRBJ2-1; v_gene: TRBV7-9; abundance: .; CDR3nt: TGTGCCAGCAGCCCCAGAATAGCGGGGGAAGAAGAGCAGTTCTTC; CDR3aa: CASSPRIAGEEEQFF
d_gene: .; j_gene: TRBJ2-7; v_gene: TRBV27; abundance: .; CDR3nt: TGTGCCAGCATCCCCCCAGGGAAGGGGTTCTACGAGCAGTACTTC; CDR3aa: CASIPPGKGFYEQYF
d_gene: .; j_gene: TRBJ1-6; v_gene: TRBV18; abundance: .; CDR3nt: TGTGCCAGCTCACCACTCGGGAGGGAGAGCTCCTATAATTCACCCCTCCACTTT; CDR3aa: CASSPLGRESSYNSPLHF
d_gene: .; j_gene: TRBJ1-4; v_gene: TRBV5-6; abundance: .; CDR3nt: TGTGCCAGCAGCCCCTCGGGGCAGGGTTCAGAAAAACTGTTTTTT; CDR3aa: CASSPSGQGSEKLFF
d_gene: .; j_gene: TRBJ2-1; v_gene: TRBV5-1; abundance: once; CDR3nt: TGCGCCAGCAGCTTGGTTCCCCCGAACAATGAGCAGTTCTTC; CDR3aa: CASSLVPPNNEQFF
d_gene: TRBD2; j_gene: TRBJ2-1; v_gene: TRBV27; abundance: .; CDR3nt: TGTGCCAGCAGGACCGGGACTAGCTTGTACAATGAGCAGTTCTTC; CDR3aa: CASRTGTSLYNEQFF
d_gene: TRBD2; j_gene: TRBJ2-1; v_gene: TRBV10-2; abundance: once; CDR3nt: TGCGCCAGCATAGCGGGAGGGATCCATGAGCAGTTCTTC; CDR3aa: CASIAGGIHEQFF
d_gene: TRBD2; j_gene: TRBJ2-7; v_gene: TRBV19; abundance: .; CDR3nt: TGTGCCAGTAGTATAGGGGGGACTAGCGGGGACGAGCAGTACTTC; CDR3aa: CASSIGGTSGDEQYF
d_gene: .; j_gene: TRBJ1-4; v_gene: TRBV21-1; abundance: .; CDR3nt: TGTGCCAGCAGCAAAGGGGGGCAGGGGTCTAATCCAACTAATGAAAAACTGTTTTTT; CDR3aa: CASSKGGQGSNPTNEKLFF
d_gene: .; j_gene: TRBJ2-3; v_gene: TRBV4-3; abundance: .; CDR3nt: TGCGCCAGCAGCCAAGAAGAGGAGCGCACAGATACGCAGTATTTT; CDR3aa: CASSQEEERTDTQYF
d_gene: TRBD1; j_gene: TRBJ1-5; v_gene: TRBV5-6; abundance: .; CDR3nt: TGTGCCAGCAGCTTGGGGACAGGCCAGCCCCAGCATTTT; CDR3aa: CASSLGTGQPQHF
d_gene: .; j_gene: TRBJ2-4; v_gene: TRBV2; abundance: .; CDR3nt: TGTGCCAGCAGTGAAAATCGAGCACTAGTTATAAGCATTCAGTACTTC; CDR3aa: CASSENRALVISIQYF
d_gene: .; j_gene: TRBJ2-1; v_gene: TRBV5-6; abundance: once; CDR3nt: TGTGCCAGCAGCTTTGTTCCGGGACTCCCAACGGGGCTCAATGAGCAGTTCTTC; CDR3aa: CASSFVPGLPTGLNEQFF
d_gene: TRBD2; j_gene: TRBJ2-5; v_gene: TRBV7-6; abundance: .; CDR3nt: TGTGCCAGCAGCTTAGTGCGGGGGGGCAGGCAAGAGACCCAGTACTTC; CDR3aa: CASSLVRGGRQETQYF
d_gene: TRBD1; j_gene: TRBJ2-3; v_gene: TRBV5-5; abundance: .; CDR3nt: TGTGCCAGCAGCCGGTTGGGACAGGGTACGCAGTATTTT; CDR3aa: CASSRLGQGTQYF
d_gene: .; j_gene: TRBJ1-2; v_gene: TRBV28; abundance: once; CDR3nt: TGTGCCAGCAGCCCAGTGGGGGGGGGTAACTATGGCTACACCTTC; CDR3aa: CASSPVGGGNYGYTF
d_gene: TRBD2; j_gene: TRBJ2-5; v_gene: TRBV7-3; abundance: .; CDR3nt: TGTGCCAGCAGCGAGCGGGGCCTTCAAGAGACCCAGTACTTC; CDR3aa: CASSERGLQETQYF
d_gene: TRBD1; j_gene: TRBJ2-3; v_gene: TRBV27; abundance: .; CDR3nt: TGTGCCAGCAGTTCCGGGACAGGGTTCACAGATACGCAGTATTTT; CDR3aa: CASSSGTGFTDTQYF
d_gene: TRBD2; j_gene: TRBJ2-7; v_gene: TRBV6-5; abundance: .; CDR3nt: TGTGCCAGCAGTTACGTAGCGGGAGGATCCTACGAGCAGTACTTC; CDR3aa: CASSYVAGGSYEQYF